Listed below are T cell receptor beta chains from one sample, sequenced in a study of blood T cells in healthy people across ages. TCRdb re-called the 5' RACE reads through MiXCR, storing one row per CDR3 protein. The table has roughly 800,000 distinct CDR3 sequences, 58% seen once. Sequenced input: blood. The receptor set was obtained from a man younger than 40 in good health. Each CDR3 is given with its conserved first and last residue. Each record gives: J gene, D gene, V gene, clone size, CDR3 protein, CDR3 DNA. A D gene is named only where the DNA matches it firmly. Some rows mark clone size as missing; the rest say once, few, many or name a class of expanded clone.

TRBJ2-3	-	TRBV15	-	CATSARVLRVRGTDTQYF	TGTGCCACCAGCGCACGAGTTCTCAGGGTGAGAGGCACAGATACGCAGTATTTT
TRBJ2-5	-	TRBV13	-	CASSSLAVQETQYF	TGTGCCAGCAGCTCATTAGCGGTCCAAGAGACCCAGTACTTC
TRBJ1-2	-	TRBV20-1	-	CSARDRGAQILPYGYTF	TGCAGTGCTAGAGATCGCGGGGCACAGATACTTCCCTATGGCTACACCTTC
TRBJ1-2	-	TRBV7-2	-	CASSPPGGAGDGYTF	TGTGCCAGCAGCCCACCGGGGGGGGCAGGAGATGGCTACACCTTC
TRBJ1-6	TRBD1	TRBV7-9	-	CASSETGQNSPLHF	TGTGCCAGCAGTGAAACGGGACAGAATTCACCCCTCCACTTT
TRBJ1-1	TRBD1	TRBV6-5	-	CASSYFRTGLNTEAFF	TGTGCCAGCAGTTACTTTCGGACAGGTCTGAACACTGAAGCTTTCTTT
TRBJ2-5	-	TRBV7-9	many	CASSPPGTDLGETQYF	TGTGCCAGCAGCCCTCCGGGGACCGATTTAGGCGAGACCCAGTACTTC
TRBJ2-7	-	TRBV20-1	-	CSTRVGAVLSYEQYF	TGCAGTACTAGAGTGGGGGCGGTTTTATCCTACGAGCAGTACTTC
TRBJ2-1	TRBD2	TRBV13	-	CASSLGASGRAGSYNEQFF	TGTGCCAGCAGCTTAGGGGCTAGCGGGAGGGCCGGGTCCTACAATGAGCAGTTCTTC
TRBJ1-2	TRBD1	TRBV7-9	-	CASSFELQGFNYGYTF	TGTGCCAGCAGCTTCGAACTACAGGGGTTTAACTATGGCTACACCTTC
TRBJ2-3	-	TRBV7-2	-	CASSLNPGDTQYF	TGTGCCAGCAGCTTAAATCCGGGGGATACGCAGTATTTT
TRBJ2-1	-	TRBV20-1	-	CSASAPSGVQQFF	TGCAGTGCTAGTGCGCCAAGCGGAGTTCAACAGTTCTTC
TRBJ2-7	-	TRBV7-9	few	CASSSTMIYEQYF	TGTGCCAGCAGCTCTACAATGATCTACGAGCAGTACTTC
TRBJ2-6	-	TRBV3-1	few	CASSRSAGANVLTF	TGTGCCAGCAGCCGATCGGCTGGGGCCAACGTCCTGACTTTC
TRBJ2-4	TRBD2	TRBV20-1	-	CSARVRTAGEQYF	TGCAGTGCTAGAGTTCGGACAGCGGGGGAGCAGTACTTC
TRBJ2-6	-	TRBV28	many	CASKLSEGLREGSGASGANVLTF	TGTGCCAGCAAGCTCTCCGAGGGACTTAGGGAAGGAAGCGGCGCCTCTGGGGCCAACGTCCTGACTTTC
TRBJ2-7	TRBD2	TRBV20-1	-	CSARDRVAGARDEQYF	TGCAGTGCTAGAGATCGGGTAGCGGGGGCGCGGGACGAGCAGTACTTC
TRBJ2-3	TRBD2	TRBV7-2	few	CASNPRSGGTTDTQYF	TGTGCCAGCAACCCCCGTAGCGGGGGGACTACAGATACGCAGTATTTT
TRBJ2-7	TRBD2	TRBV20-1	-	CSARKIAGEPYEQYF	TGCAGTGCTAGAAAAATAGCGGGAGAACCCTACGAGCAGTACTTC
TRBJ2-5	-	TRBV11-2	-	CASSSTPLRETQYF	TGTGCCAGCAGCTCAACACCGCTTAGAGAGACCCAGTACTTC
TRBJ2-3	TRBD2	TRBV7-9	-	CASSLAVAERGYTDTQYF	TGTGCCAGCAGCTTAGCGGTCGCGGAGCGGGGATACACAGATACGCAGTATTTT
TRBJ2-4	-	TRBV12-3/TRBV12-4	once	CASSFEVAKNIQYF	TGTGCCAGCAGTTTTGAGGTGGCGAAAAACATTCAGTACTTC
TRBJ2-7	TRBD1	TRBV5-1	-	CASSLEGTASSYEQYF	TGCGCCAGCAGCCTAGAAGGGACAGCCAGCTCCTACGAGCAGTACTTC
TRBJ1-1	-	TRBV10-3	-	CAISEVRHLEGALAFF	TGTGCCATCAGTGAGGTCAGACACCTCGAAGGGGCCCTAGCTTTCTTT
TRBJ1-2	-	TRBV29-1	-	CSVAGLGGYGYTF	TGCAGCGTGGCGGGGTTAGGGGGCTATGGCTACACCTTC
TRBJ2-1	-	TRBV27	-	CASSLGQRYNEQFF	TGTGCCAGCAGTTTAGGACAGCGTTACAATGAGCAGTTCTTC
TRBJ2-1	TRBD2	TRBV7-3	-	CASSSAGLAVGNEQFF	TGTGCCAGCAGCTCTGCTGGCCTAGCGGTAGGAAATGAGCAGTTCTTC
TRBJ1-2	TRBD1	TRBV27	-	CASSPRGTGDNYGYTF	TGTGCCAGCAGTCCCAGGGGGACTGGAGATAACTATGGCTACACCTTC
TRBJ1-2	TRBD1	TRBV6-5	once	CASSYSDEGQGNNYGYTF	TGTGCCAGCAGTTACTCGGATGAAGGACAGGGGAATAACTATGGCTACACCTTC
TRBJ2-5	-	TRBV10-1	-	CASSAVRAGGQETQYF	TGCGCCAGCAGTGCCGTCCGGGCAGGGGGGCAAGAGACCCAGTACTTC
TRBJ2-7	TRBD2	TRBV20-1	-	CSAYGTSGINGGVNYEQYF	TGCAGTGCCTACGGGACTAGCGGGATTAACGGGGGAGTAAACTACGAGCAGTACTTC
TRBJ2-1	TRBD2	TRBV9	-	CASSVEGVSLAGPYNEQFF	TGTGCCAGCAGCGTAGAGGGTGTGTCCCTAGCGGGACCTTACAATGAGCAGTTCTTC
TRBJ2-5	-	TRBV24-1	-	CATSEDSRGLRTQYF	TGTGCCACCAGTGAGGATTCAAGGGGGTTGCGGACCCAGTACTTC
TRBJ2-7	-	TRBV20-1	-	CSATRGLTGVHEQYF	TGCAGTGCTACCAGAGGACTTACCGGGGTCCACGAGCAGTACTTC
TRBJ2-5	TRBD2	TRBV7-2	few	CASTLLAGGTTQYF	TGTGCCAGCACCTTGCTAGCGGGGGGCACGACCCAGTACTTC
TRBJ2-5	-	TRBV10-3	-	CAISDSNEQYF	TGTGCCATCAGTGACAGCAATGAGCAGTACTTC
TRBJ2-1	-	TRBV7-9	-	CASFANNEQFF	TGTGCCAGCTTTGCGAACAATGAGCAGTTCTTC
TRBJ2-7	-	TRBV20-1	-	CSARDHEGFYEQYF	TGCAGTGCTAGAGATCATGAGGGATTCTACGAGCAGTACTTC
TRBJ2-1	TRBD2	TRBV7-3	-	CASSLRTSGSDEQFF	TGTGCCAGCAGCTTAAGGACTAGCGGGAGCGATGAGCAGTTCTTC
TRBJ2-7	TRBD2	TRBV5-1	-	CASSLDGGRSYEQYF	TGCGCCAGCAGCTTGGATGGCGGGAGGAGCTACGAGCAGTACTTC
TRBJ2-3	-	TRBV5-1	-	CASSRGGGTSTDTQYF	TGCGCCAGCAGCCGGGGCGGGGGCACTAGCACAGATACGCAGTATTTT
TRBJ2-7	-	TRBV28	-	CASGEIPYEQYF	TGTGCCAGCGGGGAGATTCCCTACGAGCAGTACTTC
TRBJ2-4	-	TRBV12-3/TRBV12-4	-	CASSADSHEMYF	TGTGCCAGCAGTGCGGACAGCCACGAAATGTACTTC
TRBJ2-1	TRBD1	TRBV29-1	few	CSADRGNEQFF	TGCAGCGCCGACAGGGGCAATGAGCAGTTCTTC
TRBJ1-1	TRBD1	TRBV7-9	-	CASSVTGEAFF	TGTGCCAGCAGCGTTACAGGGGAGGCTTTCTTT
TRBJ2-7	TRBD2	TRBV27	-	CASSDRVAGANEQYF	TGTGCCAGCAGTGATCGGGTAGCGGGAGCCAATGAGCAGTACTTC
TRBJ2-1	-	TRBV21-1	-	CASSKDGAPDPTDEQFF	TGTGCCAGCAGCAAAGATGGGGCACCTGACCCCACGGATGAGCAGTTCTTC
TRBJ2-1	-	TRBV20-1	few	CSASEPQNYNEQFF	TGCAGTGCGAGCGAGCCCCAAAACTACAATGAGCAGTTCTTC
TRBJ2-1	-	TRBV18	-	CASSLGQLNEQFF	TGTGCCAGCTCGCTCGGACAGCTCAATGAGCAGTTCTTC
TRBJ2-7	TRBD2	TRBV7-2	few	CASSFLAGSSYEQYF	TGTGCCAGCAGCTTCCTAGCGGGGAGCTCCTACGAGCAGTACTTC
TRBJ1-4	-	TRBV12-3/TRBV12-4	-	CASSPPGRKLFF	TGTGCCAGCAGCCCCCCCGGGAGGAAACTGTTTTTT
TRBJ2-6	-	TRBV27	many	CASSLSGNGANVLTF	TGTGCCAGCAGTTTATCGGGAAATGGGGCCAACGTCCTGACTTTC
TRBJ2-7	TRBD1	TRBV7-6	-	CASSPILGQGAYNEQYF	TGTGCCAGCAGCCCGATTCTGGGACAGGGGGCCTACAATGAGCAGTACTTC
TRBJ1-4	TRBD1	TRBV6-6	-	CASSSIQDRGREKLFF	TGTGCCAGCAGTTCGATACAGGACAGGGGCCGTGAAAAACTGTTTTTT
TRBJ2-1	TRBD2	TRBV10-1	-	CASSDSGLVYNEQFF	TGCGCCAGCAGTGATTCGGGACTAGTATACAATGAGCAGTTCTTC